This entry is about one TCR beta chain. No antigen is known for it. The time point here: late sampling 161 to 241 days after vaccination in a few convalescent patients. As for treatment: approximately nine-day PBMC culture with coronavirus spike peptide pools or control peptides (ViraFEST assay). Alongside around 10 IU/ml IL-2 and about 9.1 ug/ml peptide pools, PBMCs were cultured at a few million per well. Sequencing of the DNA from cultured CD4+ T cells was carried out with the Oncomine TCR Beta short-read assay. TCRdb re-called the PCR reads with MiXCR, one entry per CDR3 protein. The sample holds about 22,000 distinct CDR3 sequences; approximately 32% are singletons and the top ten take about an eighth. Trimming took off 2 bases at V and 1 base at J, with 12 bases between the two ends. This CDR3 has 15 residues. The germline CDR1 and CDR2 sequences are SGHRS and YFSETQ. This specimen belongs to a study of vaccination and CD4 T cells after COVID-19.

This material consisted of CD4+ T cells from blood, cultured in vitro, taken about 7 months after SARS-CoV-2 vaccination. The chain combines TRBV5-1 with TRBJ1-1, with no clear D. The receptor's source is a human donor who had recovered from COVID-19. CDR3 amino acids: CASSLNVFANTEAFF. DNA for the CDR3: TGCGCCAGCAGCTTAAATGTGTTTGCGAACACTGAAGCTTTCTTT.